A single sample is the source of the 19 T cell receptor beta chains below, sequenced in a study of T cell repertoires in cytomegalovirus infection. One entry per CDR3 protein, called by TCRdb with MiXCR from the reads. The sample lists around 750,000 distinct CDR3 sequences, 32% occurring once. Their target antigens are unknown. The sample consisted of cultured CD8+ T cells from PBMCs, taken from culture after CMV antigen stimulation. Receptors were obtained from a human donor in good health (CMV status not recorded). Some clones in this sample may be carry-over from other donors' samples.

The V gene is TRBV4-1, the J gene TRBJ1-5, with 8 bases identical to TRBD1. Germline CDR1 MGHRA, CDR2 YSYEKL. This CDR3 has 15 amino acids. Trimming cost V 4 bases and J 3 bases; bases outside gene matches: 5. Here the CDR3 DNA reads TGCGCCAGCAGCCGGACAGGGAGTGACAATCAGCCCCAGCATTTT. Its translation: CASSRTGSDNQPQHF.

This chain joins TRBV14 and TRBJ1-2; 9 bases agree with TRBD1. Germline V gene lookup returns CDR1 SGHDN and CDR2 FVKESK. V trimming: 3 bases; J trimming: 4 bases; junction bases outside the gene matches: 6. This CDR3 spans 15 amino acids. The CDR3 DNA is TGTGCCAGCAGCCAGTCAGGACAGGGGACCTATGGCTACACCTTC. Amino acid sequence: CASSQSGQGTYGYTF.

The chain joins TRBV27 to TRBJ1-2, with D possibly TRBD1 on 6 matching bases. The CDR3 sequence is 15 residues long. CDR1 and CDR2 (germline): MNHEY, SMNVEV (reference sequence). Trimming stripped 1 base from V and 8 bases from J, with 17 bases between. Here the CDR3 DNA reads TGTGCCAGCAGTTTATTTCTCGGGGACATTAAGGGCTACACCTTC. Protein sequence: CASSLFLGDIKGYTF.

This chain connects TRBV25-1 to TRBJ2-1; 7 nucleotides align to TRBD2. This CDR3 is built from 18 residues. Trimming removed 4 bases from V and 4 bases from J; junction bases left unmatched: 16. Germline V lookup: CDR1 MGHDK, CDR2 SYGVNS. CDR3 in amino acids: CASSVLAGEPRVYNEQFF. The CDR3 DNA follows: TGTGCCAGCAGTGTCCTGGCGGGGGAACCTCGGGTGTACAATGAGCAGTTCTTC. The full variable domain, completed using reference TRBV25-1 and TRBJ2-1, is EADIYQTPRYLVIGTGKKITLECSQTMGHDKMYWYQQDPGMELHLIHYSYGVNSTEKGDLSSESTVSRIRTEHFPLTLESARPSHTSQYLCASSVLAGEPRVYNEQFFGPGTRLTVL.

The chain joins TRBV27 to TRBJ1-1; D is perhaps TRBD1 (5 bases). This CDR3 spans 14 amino acids. Looked up from germline, CDR1 is MNHEY and CDR2 is SMNVEV (reference sequence). V was shortened by 5 bases and J by 3 bases, with 13 bases between the two germline ends. The CDR3 loop is CASSPQGIDTEAFF. CDR3 coding DNA: TGTGCCAGCAGTCCTCAGGGAATCGACACTGAAGCTTTCTTT.

This clonotype came up many times. The J gene is TRBJ1-1, the V gene TRBV7-3, with 9 bases fitting TRBD1. Germline lookup yields CDR1 SGHTA and CDR2 FQGTGA. CDR3 length equals 15 residues. J was trimmed by 0 bases and V by 8 bases; bases with no gene match: 7. The CDR3 reads CASDYRGHLNTEAFF. Here the CDR3 DNA reads TGTGCCAGCGACTACAGGGGGCACCTGAACACTGAAGCTTTCTTT.

The chain uses TRBV5-1 and TRBJ2-3; D is undetermined. Germline V gene data show CDR1 as SGHRS and CDR2 as YFSETQ. Trimming shortened V by 0 bases and J by 2 bases, and 13 bases separated the two germline ends. The CDR3 consists of 16 residues. The CDR3 sequence: CASSLGLQPTTDTQYF. The CDR3 nucleotides are TGCGCCAGCAGCTTGGGTCTACAGCCTACCACAGATACGCAGTATTTT.

This clonotype was detected once. V usage is TRBV5-4 and J usage is TRBJ2-5; TRBD2 matches at 12 bases. V shed 4 bases and J 4 bases; nucleotides not matched to a gene: 5. CDR3 size: 15 residues. Germline CDR1 SGHNT, CDR2 YYREEE (reference sequence). CDR3 in DNA: TGTGCCAGCAGCCAGGAACTAGCGGGGGGAGAGACCCAGTACTTC. It is translated as CASSQELAGGETQYF.

This chain joins TRBV7-6 and TRBJ2-2; 7 positions match TRBD1. The V gene's germline CDR1 is SGHVS and CDR2 FNYEAQ. The CDR3 spans 16 residues. Unmatched junction bases numbered 12, after V lost 5 bases and J lost 6 bases. Written as DNA, the CDR3 is TGTGCCAGCAGCCAGTGGGACAGCGTGGGGGCCGGGGAGCTGTTTTTT. This sequence encodes CASSQWDSVGAGELFF. The variable domain in full, with the rest retrieved from reference TRBV7-6 and TRBJ2-2, is GAGVSQSPRYKVTKRGQDVALRCDPISGHVSLYWYRQALGQGPEFLTYFNYEAQQDKSGLPNDRFSAERPEGSISTLTIQRTEQRDSAMYRCASSQWDSVGAGELFFGEGSRLTVL.

This clonotype was detected a few times. This chain connects TRBV20-1 to TRBJ1-2; D gene ambiguous. The V gene's germline CDR1 is DFQATT and CDR2 SNEGSKA (reference sequence). This CDR3 is built from 12 residues. Between the trimmed V and J ends, which lost 5 bases and 3 bases, there was a span of 10 bases. The CDR3 DNA sequence: TGCAGTGCTGATACAGCCTACTATGGCTACACCTTC. Amino acids: CSADTAYYGYTF.

This chain uses TRBV18 with TRBJ1-2; TRBD1 might be the D (6 bases). The CDR3 covers 20 residues. V lost 2 bases and J lost 6, with 31 bases in between. The germline V gene has CDR1 KGHSH and CDR2 LQKENI. CDR3 sequence: CASSPSLERDKSLWTHGYTF. The DNA of the CDR3 is TGTGCCAGCTCACCATCCCTAGAACGGGACAAATCATTATGGACCCATGGCTACACCTTC.

In regard to this clonotype: This may be a read error: a much more frequent sequence differs by one nucleotide. The DNA of the CDR3 is TGTGCCAGCAACCTCAACTACCAAGAGACCCAGTACTTC. The encoded protein is CASNLNYQETQYF. The chain combines TRBV7-2 with TRBJ2-5, with D unclear. Germline loops: CDR1 SGHTA, CDR2 FQGNSA. This CDR3 spans 13 amino acids. V was cut by 7 bases and J by 0 bases, with 9 bases left in between.

This clonotype was seen a handful of times. V and J are TRBV10-3 and TRBJ1-2, with 7 bases aligning to TRBD1. Germline values: CDR1 ENHRY, CDR2 SYGVKD. V trimming: 7 bases; J trimming: 3 bases; junction bases outside the gene matches: 8. The CDR3 has 14 residues. CDR3 region: CAIKEDRPDYGYTF. The CDR3 region has the DNA TGTGCCATCAAAGAGGACAGGCCAGACTATGGCTACACCTTC.

The chain recombines TRBV19 with TRBJ1-1; possible D gene TRBD1, 6 bases. Germline values: CDR1 LNHDA, CDR2 SQIVND (reference sequence). Trimming cost V 2 bases and J 7 bases, with 14 bases left between them. The CDR3 has 14 residues. The CDR3 sequence is CASSISRTAIEAFF. As DNA, the CDR3 is TGTGCCAGTAGTATATCCCGGACAGCCATTGAAGCTTTCTTT.

In this sample, this clonotype turned up a few times. The J gene is TRBJ1-5, the V gene TRBV4-1; D unclear. The CDR3 covers 15 residues. V was clipped by 1 base and J by 2 bases, with 9 bases between them. Germline V gene lookup returns CDR1 MGHRA and CDR2 YSYEKL. Written as DNA, the CDR3 is TGCGCCAGCAGCCAAGGACTCTGGGGCAATCAGCCCCAGCATTTT. Amino acid sequence: CASSQGLWGNQPQHF.

In this sample, this clonotype turned up a few times. This chain links TRBV4-1 with TRBJ1-2; a weak D match, TRBD1 (6 bases). Germline values: CDR1 MGHRA, CDR2 YSYEKL. V shed 3 bases and J shed 7 bases, with 15 bases lying between them. The CDR3 sequence is 14 residues long. The CDR3, as DNA: TGCGCCAGCAGCCAGCGTACAGGGAGCTCTGGCTACACCTTC. This codes for CASSQRTGSSGYTF.

This clonotype was detected many times. The chain links TRBV7-8 to TRBJ2-2; 7 positions match TRBD1. The V gene's germline CDR1 is SGHVS and CDR2 FQNEAQ. With V trimmed by 3 bases and J by 3 bases, 7 bases remained unmatched. The CDR3 totals 16 residues. CDR3 sequence reads: CASSFPGTEDTGELFF. The DNA for the CDR3 is TGTGCCAGCAGCTTTCCCGGGACAGAAGACACCGGGGAGCTGTTTTTT. The full variable domain, rest sourced from reference TRBV7-8 and TRBJ2-2, is GAGVSQSPRYKVAKRGQDVALRCDPISGHVSLFWYQQALGQGPEFLTYFQNEAQLDKSGLPSDRFFAERPEGSVSTLKIQRTQQEDSAVYLCASSFPGTEDTGELFFGEGSRLTVL.

The genes are TRBV6-2 or TRBV6-3 and TRBJ1-5, with a tentative D call TRBD1 (6 bases). Germline V gene lookup returns CDR1 MNHEY and CDR2 SVGEGT. Trimming took 0 bases from V and 3 from J, leaving 9 bases between them. The CDR3 spans 15 residues. The CDR3 DNA is TGTGCCAGCAGTTACTCCAGGGGAATCAATCAGCCCCAGCATTTT. Translated: CASSYSRGINQPQHF.

This clonotype was observed at least ten times. The chain combines TRBV7-2 with TRBJ2-3, with D unresolved. The V end lost 0 bases, the J end lost 6 bases, and 19 bases lay between the germline ends. Germline V gene data show CDR1 as SGHTA and CDR2 as FQGNSA. This CDR3 region has 17 residues. The DNA of the CDR3 is TGTGCCAGCAGCTTAGCAGACGGTATGTCCTACGGTGATACGCAGTATTTT. This codes for CASSLADGMSYGDTQYF.